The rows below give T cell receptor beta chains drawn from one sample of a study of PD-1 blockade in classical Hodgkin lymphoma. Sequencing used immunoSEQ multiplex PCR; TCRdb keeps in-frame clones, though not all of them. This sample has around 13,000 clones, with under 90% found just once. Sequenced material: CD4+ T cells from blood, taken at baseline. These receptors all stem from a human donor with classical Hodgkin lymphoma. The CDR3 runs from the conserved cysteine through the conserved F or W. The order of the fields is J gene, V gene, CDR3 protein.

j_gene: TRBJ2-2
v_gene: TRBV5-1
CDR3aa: CASSLGGGHTGELFF

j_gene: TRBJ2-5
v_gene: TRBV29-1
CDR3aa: CSVDGLGSRETQYF

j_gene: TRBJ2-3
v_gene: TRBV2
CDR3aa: CASSLDLAPDTQYF

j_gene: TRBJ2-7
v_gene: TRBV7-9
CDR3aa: CASRRLAGDREQYF

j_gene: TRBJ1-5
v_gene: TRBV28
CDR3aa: CASSSLGTGDQPQHF

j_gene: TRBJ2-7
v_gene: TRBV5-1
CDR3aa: CASDLPQRGPPREQYF

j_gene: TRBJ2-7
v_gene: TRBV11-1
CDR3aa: CASKRGSFSYEQYF

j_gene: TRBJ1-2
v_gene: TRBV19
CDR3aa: CASGTGRYGYTF

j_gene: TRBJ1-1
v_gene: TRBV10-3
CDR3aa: CAISDRVLNTEAFF

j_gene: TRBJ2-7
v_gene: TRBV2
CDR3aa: CASSETGGRSYEQYF

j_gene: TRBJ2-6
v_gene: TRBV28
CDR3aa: CASSFGGSGANVLTF

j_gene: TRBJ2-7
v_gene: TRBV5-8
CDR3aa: CASSKNRIVYEQYF

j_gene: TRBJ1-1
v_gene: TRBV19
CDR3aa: CATRAAPQPNTEAFF

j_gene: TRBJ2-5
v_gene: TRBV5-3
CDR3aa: CASSVSKYETQYF

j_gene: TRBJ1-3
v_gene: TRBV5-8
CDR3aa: CASSLVVGWSGNTIYF

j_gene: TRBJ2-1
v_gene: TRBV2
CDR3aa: CASSKASSYNEQFF